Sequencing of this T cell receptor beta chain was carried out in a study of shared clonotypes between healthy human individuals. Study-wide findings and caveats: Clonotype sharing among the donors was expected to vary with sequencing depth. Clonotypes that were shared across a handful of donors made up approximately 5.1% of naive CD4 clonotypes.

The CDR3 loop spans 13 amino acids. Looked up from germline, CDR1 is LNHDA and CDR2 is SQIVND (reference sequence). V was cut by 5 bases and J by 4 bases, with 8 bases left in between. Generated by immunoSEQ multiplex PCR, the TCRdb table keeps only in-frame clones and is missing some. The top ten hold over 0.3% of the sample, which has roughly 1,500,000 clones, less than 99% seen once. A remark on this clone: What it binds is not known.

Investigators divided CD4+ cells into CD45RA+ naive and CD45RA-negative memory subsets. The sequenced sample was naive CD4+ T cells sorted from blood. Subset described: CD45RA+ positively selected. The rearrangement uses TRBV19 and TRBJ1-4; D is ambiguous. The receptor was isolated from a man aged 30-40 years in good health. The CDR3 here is CASSWAFNEKLFF. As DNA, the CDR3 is TGTGCCAGTAGTTGGGCCTTTAATGAAAAACTGTTTTTT.